The 20 T cell receptor beta chains in this list originate from one sample, sequenced in a study of vaccination effects on CD4 cells after COVID-19. Their antigens remain unidentified. Following a 10-day culture, CD4+ T cells were purified. The protocol was immunoSEQ multiplex PCR, while the TCRdb copy is restricted to in-frame clones and leaves out a portion. The table has 30,000 to 40,000 clones, more than 75% seen once. The sample here was CD4+ T cells from PBMCs cultured without peptide, taken before COVID-19 vaccination. The source of these receptors is a human donor who received a COVID-19 vaccine.

The chain recombines TRBV11-1 with TRBJ2-5, with a tentative D call TRBD2 (6 bases). Trimming took 7 bases from V and 6 from J, leaving 21 bases between them. In germline, CDR1 is SGHAT, CDR2 FQDESV (reference sequence). The CDR3 has 15 residues. CDR3: CASTHELGGSKTQYF. CDR3 coding DNA: TGTGCCAGCACCCACGAACTGGGGGGATCAAAGACCCAGTACTTC.

The rearrangement joins TRBV11-2 to TRBJ1-6; no definite D call. The germline gives CDR1 SGHAT, CDR2 FQNNGV. Trimming took off 7 bases at V and 0 bases at J, with 16 bases between the two ends. This CDR3 has 17 amino acids. CDR3 in amino acids: CASTKQQLSSYNSPLHF. CDR3 nucleotides: TGTGCCAGCACTAAGCAACAGTTGAGCTCCTATAATTCACCCCTCCACTTT.

The V gene is TRBV7-2, the J gene TRBJ2-5; TRBD2 matches at 7 bases. Germline CDR1 is SGHTA and CDR2 is FQGNSA. After removal of 3 bases from V and 6 bases from J, the junction contained 7 bases not matched to a gene. The CDR3 is 14 residues long. CDR3 nucleotides: TGTGCCAGCAGCTTTAGTGGGGGGGTTAAGACCCAGTACTTC. The encoded protein is CASSFSGGVKTQYF.

The chain is built from TRBV10-2 and TRBJ2-3; possible D gene TRBD1, 7 bases. CDR1 and CDR2 (germline): WSHSY, SAAADI. V was pared by 7 bases and J by 3 bases, with 20 bases between. The CDR3 covers 16 residues. CDR3 protein: CASKGAGGLSTDTQYF. The CDR3 coding sequence is TGCGCCAGCAAGGGGGCCGGGGGCCTTAGTACAGATACGCAGTATTTT.

The V gene is TRBV21-1, the J gene TRBJ1-5; the table gives TRBD1 as D, unverified against the DNA. TRBV21-1 is marked as a pseudogene. CDR3 length: 14 amino acids. CDR3 nucleotides: TGTGCCAGCGGTCGCACAGGGGATAATCAGCCCCAGCATTTT. Residues: CASGRTGDNQPQHF.

The DNA for the CDR3 is TGTGCCAGCAGCTCGGAGGGCGGAAACCCTAACTATGGCTACACCTTC. Its translation: CASSSEGGNPNYGYTF. The chain is built from TRBV5-6 and TRBJ1-2; D gene ambiguous. CDR3 length equals 16 residues. CDR1 SGHDT and CDR2 YYEEEE come from the germline V gene. Trimming cost V 3 bases and J 0 bases, with 15 bases left between them.

J is TRBJ1-1 and V is TRBV6-5; D not resolved. The V end lost 1 base, the J end lost 3 bases, and 12 bases lay between the germline ends. Per the germline V gene, CDR1 is MNHEY and CDR2 is SVGAGI. This CDR3 has 15 amino acids. CDR3 bases: TGTGCCAGCAGTTACTTCGGTCCCGGAGACACTGAAGCTTTCTTT. Translated, it gives CASSYFGPGDTEAFF.

This chain connects TRBV5-6 to TRBJ2-7; a possible D gene is TRBD1 (5 bases). CDR3 length: 16 amino acids. With 4 bases removed from V and 2 bases from J, the gap between germline ends came to 19 bases. The germline gives CDR1 SGHDT, CDR2 YYEEEE. The CDR3, as DNA: TGTGCCAGCAGCGAAAAAGGGGCCCTCTGGGCCTACGAGCAGTACGTC. Its protein product is CASSEKGALWAYEQYV.

The chain has TRBV19 and TRBJ1-5; no definite D call. Looked up from germline, CDR1 is LNHDA and CDR2 is SQIVND (reference sequence). This CDR3 spans 16 amino acids. V dropped 5 bases and J dropped 2 bases, with 16 bases sitting between them. This CDR3 is CASSARTGGGNQPQHF. CDR3 bases: TGTGCCAGTAGTGCCCGGACGGGCGGCGGCAATCAGCCCCAGCATTTT.

The rearrangement joins TRBV7-3 to TRBJ2-1, with D perhaps TRBD2 (6 bases). Trimming took 6 bases from V and 7 from J, leaving 13 bases between them. Germline V gene sequence: CDR1 SGHTA, CDR2 FQGTGA. There are 13 residues in the CDR3. The DNA for the CDR3 is TGTGCCAGCAGTATAACCCGGGGGAATGAGCAGTTCTTC. This sequence encodes CASSITRGNEQFF.

This CDR3 is CASRNRDRGKNEQYV. CDR3 nucleotides: TGTGCCAGCAGGAACCGGGACAGGGGGAAAAACGAGCAGTACGTC. The V and J genes are TRBV21-1 and TRBJ2-7; the D call of TRBD1 is as the table states it, not checked on the DNA. TRBV21-1 is reported as a pseudogene. The CDR3 is 15 residues long.

The count of this clone is one. This rearrangement joins TRBV9 to TRBJ1-3; D is ambiguous. Germline values: CDR1 SGDLS, CDR2 YYNGEE. This CDR3 has 14 amino acids. V dropped 4 bases and J dropped 0 bases, with 8 bases sitting between them. CDR3 in DNA: TGTGCCAGCAGCTCCAGAAGCTCTGGAAACACCATATATTTT. Residues: CASSSRSSGNTIYF. Based on the CDR3 plus reference TRBV9 and TRBJ1-3, the full variable domain is DSGVTQTPKHLITATGQRVTLRCSPRSGDLSVYWYQQSLDQGLQFLIQYYNGEERAKGNILERFSAQQFPDLHSELNLSSLELGDSALYFCASSSRSSGNTIYFGEGSWLTVV.

The chain uses TRBV27 and TRBJ1-2, with 7 bases identical to TRBD1. The ends lost 0 bases at V and 4 bases at J; junction bases unmatched: 5. The CDR3 extends over 15 amino acids. Germline V gene data show CDR1 as MNHEY and CDR2 as SMNVEV (reference sequence). CDR3: CASSLSGGWGYGYTF. DNA of the CDR3: TGTGCCAGCAGTTTATCAGGGGGCTGGGGCTATGGCTACACCTTC.

This sequence joins TRBV5-5 and TRBJ1-6, with a tentative D call TRBD1 (6 bases). V was cut by 0 bases and J by 8 bases, with 21 bases left in between. Germline CDR1 and CDR2: SGHKS and YYEKEE (reference sequence). This CDR3 is 18 amino acids long. In DNA, the CDR3 is TGTGCCAGCAGCTTGGGGTTGAGGGGGACCCCTTTAGATTCACCCCTCCACTTT. It translates to CASSLGLRGTPLDSPLHF.

The gene calls are TRBV24-1 and TRBJ2-2; 8 bases are shared with TRBD1. Looked up from germline, CDR1 is KGHDR and CDR2 is SFDVKD. The J segment lost 4 bases and the V segment lost 4 bases, leaving 7 bases of the junction unmatched. The length of the CDR3 is 16 residues. The CDR3 here is CATSEPQGAGTGELFF. CDR3 DNA: TGTGCCACCAGTGAGCCCCAGGGGGCGGGCACCGGGGAGCTGTTTTTT.

The V and J genes are TRBV5-1 and TRBJ2-7, with D perhaps matching TRBD1 (6 bases). The germline V gene has CDR1 SGHRS and CDR2 YFSETQ. This CDR3 spans 13 amino acids. V was pared by 4 bases and J by 0 bases, with 8 bases between. The CDR3 DNA reads as TGCGCCAGCAGCATGGACAGCTCCTACGAGCAGTACGTC. Residues: CASSMDSSYEQYV.

This clone occurred a few times. The V gene is TRBV9, the J gene TRBJ1-1, with D maybe TRBD1 (5 bases). Germline CDR1 is SGDLS and CDR2 is YYNGEE. CDR3 length equals 13 residues. Trimming removed 4 bases at V and 5 bases at J, with 12 bases between. The CDR3 reads CASSLREGTEAFF. CDR3 coding DNA: TGTGCCAGCAGCCTGAGGGAGGGGACTGAAGCTTTCTTT. The full variable domain, rest sourced from reference TRBV9 and TRBJ1-1, is DSGVTQTPKHLITATGQRVTLRCSPRSGDLSVYWYQQSLDQGLQFLIQYYNGEERAKGNILERFSAQQFPDLHSELNLSSLELGDSALYFCASSLREGTEAFFGQGTRLTVV.

The chain is built from TRBV5-5 and TRBJ1-1; 8 nucleotides line up with TRBD1. The CDR3 contains 15 residues. V lost 2 bases to trimming and J lost 4 bases; unmatched junction nucleotides: 7. Germline lookup yields CDR1 SGHKS and CDR2 YYEKEE (reference sequence). CDR3 loop: CASSLIYQGATEAFF. The CDR3 DNA sequence: TGTGCCAGCAGCTTAATCTATCAGGGGGCCACTGAAGCTTTCTTT.

V and J are TRBV18 and TRBJ2-1; D uncertain. V shed 0 bases and J shed 8 bases, with 11 bases lying between them. The CDR3 is 14 residues long. Germline lookup yields CDR1 KGHSH and CDR2 LQKENI. The CDR3 protein is CASSPPPVVDEQFF. The DNA of the CDR3 is TGTGCCAGCTCACCACCGCCCGTGGTGGATGAGCAGTTCTTC. Looking up the rest from reference TRBV18 and TRBJ2-1 gives the full variable domain: NAGVMQNPRHLVRRRGQEARLRCSPMKGHSHVYWYRQLPEEGLKFMVYLQKENIIDESGMPKERFSAEFPKEGPSILRIQQVVRGDSAAYFCASSPPPVVDEQFFGPGTRLTVL.

The chain combines TRBV7-9 with TRBJ2-6; no reliable D call. Trimming pared 6 bases from V and 1 base from J, leaving 4 bases between. Germline V CDR1 and CDR2: SEHNR, FQNEAQ (reference sequence). The CDR3 consists of 13 residues. The CDR3 DNA reads TGTGCCAGCAGGACATCTGGGGCCAACGTCCTGACTTTC. This gives the protein CASRTSGANVLTF. The variable domain in full, completed from reference TRBV7-9 and TRBJ2-6, reads DTGVSQNPRHKITKRGQNVTFRCDPISEHNRLYWYRQTLGQGPEFLTYFQNEAQLEKSRLLSDRFSAERPKGSFSTLEIQRTEQGDSAMYLCASRTSGANVLTFGAGSRLTVL.